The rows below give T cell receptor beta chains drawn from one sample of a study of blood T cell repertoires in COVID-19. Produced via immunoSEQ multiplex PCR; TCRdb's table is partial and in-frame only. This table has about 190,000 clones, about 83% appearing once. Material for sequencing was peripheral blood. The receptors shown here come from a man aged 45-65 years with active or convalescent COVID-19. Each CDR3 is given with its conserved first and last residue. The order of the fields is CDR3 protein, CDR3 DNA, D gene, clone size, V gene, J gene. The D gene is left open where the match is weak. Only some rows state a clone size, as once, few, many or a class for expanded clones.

CASSEKTDLRYNEQFF,TGTGCCAGCAGCGAAAAGACAGACCTCAGGTACAATGAGCAGTTCTTC,.,.,TRBV5-6,TRBJ2-1
CASSLAQGGTEAFF,TGCGCCAGCAGCTTGGCTCAGGGTGGCACTGAAGCTTTCTTT,.,.,TRBV5-1,TRBJ1-1
CASSPGQGRQYF,TGTGCCAGCAGTCCCGGACAGGGTAGGCAGTACTTC,TRBD1,.,TRBV6-5,TRBJ2-7
CASSETSYNEQFF,TGTGCCAGCAGCGAGACTAGCTACAATGAGCAGTTCTTC,.,.,TRBV7-2,TRBJ2-1
CASHHTGSGANVLTF,TGTGCCAGCCACCATACAGGCTCCGGGGCCAACGTCCTGACTTTC,.,.,TRBV19,TRBJ2-6
CSASRQGMGEQFF,TGCAGTGCTAGTCGACAGGGTATGGGTGAGCAGTTCTTC,TRBD1,.,TRBV20-1,TRBJ2-1
CASRRSPGGEGTQYF,TGCGCCAGCAGGCGGAGCCCAGGGGGCGAAGGTACGCAGTATTTT,TRBD1,.,TRBV5-1,TRBJ2-3
CASSAPTGPGYTF,TGCGCCAGCAGTGCCCCGACAGGGCCCGGCTACACCTTC,TRBD1,.,TRBV5-1,TRBJ1-2
CASSKPIKLANYGYTF,TGTGCCAGCAGCAAACCGATCAAACTAGCTAACTATGGCTACACCTTC,.,.,TRBV21-1,TRBJ1-2
CASSLGGFETQYF,TGTGCCAGCAGCTTAGGAGGTTTCGAGACCCAGTACTTC,.,once,TRBV11-3,TRBJ2-5
CATSRGLASSYNEQFF,TGTGCCACCAGCAGAGGGCTGGCTAGCTCCTACAATGAGCAGTTCTTC,.,once,TRBV15,TRBJ2-1
CASSQDPGSGGTGRDNEQFF,TGCGCCAGCAGCCAAGATCCGGGATCAGGGGGCACAGGGCGGGACAATGAGCAGTTCTTC,TRBD1,.,TRBV4-3,TRBJ2-1
CASSFHSGRSYNEQFF,TGTGCCAGCAGCTTCCATAGCGGGAGGTCCTACAATGAGCAGTTCTTC,TRBD2,many,TRBV4-2,TRBJ2-1
CASSLPRPHYEQYF,TGTGCCAGCAGTTTACCCAGGCCCCACTACGAGCAGTACTTC,.,.,TRBV28,TRBJ2-7
CASSTDGKSNTEAFF,TGTGCCAGCAGTACCGACGGGAAATCGAACACTGAAGCTTTCTTT,.,.,TRBV6-5,TRBJ1-1
CASSPAGDTEAFF,TGTGCCAGCTCCCCGGCGGGGGATACTGAAGCTTTCTTT,.,.,TRBV18,TRBJ1-1
CASRWDSNTEAFF,TGTGCCAGCAGGTGGGACAGTAACACTGAAGCTTTCTTT,TRBD1,.,TRBV2,TRBJ1-1
CASSPPGTGLGTDTQYF,TGTGCCAGCTCACCACCGGGGACAGGGTTGGGGACAGATACGCAGTATTTT,TRBD1,.,TRBV18,TRBJ2-3
CASRTRQINSPLHF,TGCGCCAGCCGCACTCGACAGATAAATTCACCCCTCCACTTT,.,.,TRBV4-1,TRBJ1-6
CASSPYDSEQYF,TGTGCCAGCAGTCCCTATGACAGCGAGCAGTACTTC,.,.,TRBV2,TRBJ2-7
CASSLQVGGREQYF,TGTGCCAGCTCACTTCAGGTCGGGGGGCGCGAGCAGTACTTC,.,.,TRBV18,TRBJ2-7
CASSYQGTLLYGYTF,TGTGCCAGCAGTTACCAGGGGACGTTACTCTATGGCTACACCTTC,.,.,TRBV27,TRBJ1-2
CASSRDRGGSYNSPLHF,TGTGCCAGCAGCCGGGACAGGGGGGGTTCGTATAATTCACCCCTCCACTTT,TRBD1,few,TRBV5-5,TRBJ1-6
CASRAVNTGELFF,TGTGCCAGCAGGGCTGTAAACACCGGGGAGCTGTTTTTT,.,.,TRBV6-5,TRBJ2-2
CASSPQGSDYGYTF,TGCGCCAGCAGCCCACAGGGGAGCGACTATGGCTACACCTTC,TRBD1,few,TRBV5-1,TRBJ1-2
CASSFGGYNEQFF,TGTGCCAGCAGCTTCGGGGGTTACAATGAGCAGTTCTTC,.,.,TRBV5-4,TRBJ2-1
CASSLAPAGGMTTDTQYF,TGTGCCAGCAGCTTAGCACCGGCGGGGGGCATGACCACAGATACGCAGTATTTT,TRBD2,.,TRBV7-2,TRBJ2-3
CASSSDGTNYEQYF,TGTGCCAGCAGTTCTGACGGGACAAACTACGAGCAGTACTTC,.,.,TRBV6-5,TRBJ2-7
CASSLRVGGSIGYTF,TGTGCCAGCAGTTTAAGGGTCGGGGGGAGCATCGGCTACACCTTC,.,.,TRBV27,TRBJ1-2
CSVAGPPDTQYF,TGCAGCGTTGCCGGTCCCCCAGATACGCAGTATTTT,.,.,TRBV29-1,TRBJ2-3
CASSSGTSGYNEQFF,TGTGCCAGCAGCTCCGGGACTAGCGGATACAATGAGCAGTTCTTC,TRBD2,.,TRBV28,TRBJ2-1
CASSFGSAGPNQPQHF,TGTGCCAGCAGTTTCGGCAGTGCAGGCCCTAATCAGCCCCAGCATTTT,.,.,TRBV28,TRBJ1-5
CSAGGTAEAFF,TGCAGTGCGGGCGGGACAGCTGAAGCTTTCTTT,TRBD1,.,TRBV20-1,TRBJ1-1
CASKTGTGDEKLFF,TGTGCCAGCAAAACCGGGACAGGGGACGAAAAACTGTTTTTT,TRBD1,.,TRBV2,TRBJ1-4
CASSSSGGGTEAFF,TGCGCCAGCAGCTCTTCAGGGGGAGGCACTGAAGCTTTCTTT,TRBD1,.,TRBV5-1,TRBJ1-1
CASSEAGANTEAFF,TGTGCCAGCAGCGAGGCAGGGGCCAACACTGAAGCTTTCTTT,.,.,TRBV9,TRBJ1-1
CASSKSGDSNQPQHF,TGTGCCAGCAGCAAATCAGGGGATAGCAATCAGCCCCAGCATTTT,.,.,TRBV11-2,TRBJ1-5
CASRTGGRTEAFF,TGTGCCAGTAGGACAGGGGGCCGGACTGAAGCTTTCTTT,TRBD1,.,TRBV19,TRBJ1-1
CASSGNIVGGTEAFF,TGTGCCAGCAGCGGGAACATTGTGGGAGGTACTGAAGCTTTCTTT,.,.,TRBV6-5,TRBJ1-1
CAWSKGGGNTIYF,TGTGCCTGGAGTAAAGGGGGCGGAAACACCATATATTTT,TRBD1,.,TRBV30,TRBJ1-3
CATSRDFSGYTF,TGTGCCACCAGCAGAGATTTCAGTGGCTACACCTTC,.,once,TRBV15,TRBJ1-2
CASSQVIREWKRGYTF,TGCGCCAGCAGCCAAGTAATCCGGGAGTGGAAGCGTGGCTACACCTTC,.,.,TRBV4-1,TRBJ1-2